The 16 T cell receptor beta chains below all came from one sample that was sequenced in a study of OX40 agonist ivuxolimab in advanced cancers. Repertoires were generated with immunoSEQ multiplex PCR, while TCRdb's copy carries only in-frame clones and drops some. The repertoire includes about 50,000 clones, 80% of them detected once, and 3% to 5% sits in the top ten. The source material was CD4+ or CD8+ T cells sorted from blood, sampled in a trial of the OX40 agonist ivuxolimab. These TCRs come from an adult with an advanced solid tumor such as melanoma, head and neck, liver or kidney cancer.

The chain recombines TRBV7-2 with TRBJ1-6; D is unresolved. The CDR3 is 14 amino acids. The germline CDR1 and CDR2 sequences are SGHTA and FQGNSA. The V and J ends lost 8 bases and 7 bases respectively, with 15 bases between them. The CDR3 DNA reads TGTGCCAGCGGAATAAAGTTGGGGAATTCACCCCTCCACTTT. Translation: CASGIKLGNSPLHF.

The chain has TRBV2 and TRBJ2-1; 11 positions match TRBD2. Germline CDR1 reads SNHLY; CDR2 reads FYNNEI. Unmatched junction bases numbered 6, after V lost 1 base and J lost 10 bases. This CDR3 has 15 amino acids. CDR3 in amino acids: CASSEVLAGAMEQFF. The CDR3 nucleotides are TGTGCCAGCAGTGAAGTACTAGCGGGGGCTATGGAGCAGTTCTTC.

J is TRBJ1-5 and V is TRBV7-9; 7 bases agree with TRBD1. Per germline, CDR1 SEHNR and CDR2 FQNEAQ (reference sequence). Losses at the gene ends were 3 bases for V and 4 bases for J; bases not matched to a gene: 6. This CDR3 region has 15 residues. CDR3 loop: CASSFASTGNQPQHF. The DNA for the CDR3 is TGTGCCAGCAGCTTTGCCTCGACAGGGAATCAGCCCCAGCATTTT.

CDR3 region: CASSWAGSYNSPLHF. The CDR3, as DNA: TGTGCCAGCAGCTGGGCGGGGTCCTATAATTCACCCCTCCACTTT. The chain carries TRBV5-4 and TRBJ1-6, with D unresolved. Trimming removed 3 bases at V and 1 base at J, with 8 bases between. The CDR3 is 15 amino acids. Germline values: CDR1 SGHNT, CDR2 YYREEE (reference sequence).

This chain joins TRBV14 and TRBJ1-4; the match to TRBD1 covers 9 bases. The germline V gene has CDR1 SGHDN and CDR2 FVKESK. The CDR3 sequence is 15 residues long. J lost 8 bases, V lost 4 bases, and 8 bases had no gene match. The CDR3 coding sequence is TGTGCCAGCAGCCGCAACAGGGGGCGTGGGGAAAAACTGTTTTTT. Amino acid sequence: CASSRNRGRGEKLFF.

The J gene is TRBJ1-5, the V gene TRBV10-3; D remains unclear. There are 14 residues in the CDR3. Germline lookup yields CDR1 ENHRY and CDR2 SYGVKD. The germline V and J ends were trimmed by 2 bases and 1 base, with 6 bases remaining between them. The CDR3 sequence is CAISEQESNQPQHF. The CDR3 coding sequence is TGTGCCATCAGTGAGCAAGAGAGCAATCAGCCCCAGCATTTT.

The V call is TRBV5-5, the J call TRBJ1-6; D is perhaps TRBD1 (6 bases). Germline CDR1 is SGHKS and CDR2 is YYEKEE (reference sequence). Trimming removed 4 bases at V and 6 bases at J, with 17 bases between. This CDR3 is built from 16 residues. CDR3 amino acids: CASSISGDIRNSPLHF. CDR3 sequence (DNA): TGTGCCAGCAGCATTTCCGGGGACATCCGTAATTCACCCCTCCACTTT.

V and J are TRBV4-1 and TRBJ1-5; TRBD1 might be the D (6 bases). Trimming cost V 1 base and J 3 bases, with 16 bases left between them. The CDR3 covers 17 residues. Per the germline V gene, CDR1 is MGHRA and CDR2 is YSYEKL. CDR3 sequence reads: CASSQGQAVRFNQPQHF. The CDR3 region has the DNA TGCGCCAGCAGCCAAGGACAGGCCGTAAGGTTCAATCAGCCCCAGCATTTT.

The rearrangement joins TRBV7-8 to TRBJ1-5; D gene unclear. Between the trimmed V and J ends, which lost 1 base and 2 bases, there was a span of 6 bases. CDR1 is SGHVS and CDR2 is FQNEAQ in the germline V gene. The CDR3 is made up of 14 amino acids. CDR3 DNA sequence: TGTGCCAGCAGCTTAGAATTCCGCAATCAGCCCCAGCATTTT. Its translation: CASSLEFRNQPQHF.

The CDR3 spells CSVGTGGDYGYTF. In DNA form, the CDR3 reads TGCAGCGTCGGGACAGGGGGCGACTATGGCTACACCTTC. The chain joins TRBV29-1 to TRBJ1-2, with 12 bases aligning to TRBD1. CDR1 SQVTM and CDR2 ANQGSEA come from the germline V gene. Germline trimming cut 6 bases from V and 3 bases from J; bases unmatched to any gene: 2. The CDR3 extends over 13 amino acids.

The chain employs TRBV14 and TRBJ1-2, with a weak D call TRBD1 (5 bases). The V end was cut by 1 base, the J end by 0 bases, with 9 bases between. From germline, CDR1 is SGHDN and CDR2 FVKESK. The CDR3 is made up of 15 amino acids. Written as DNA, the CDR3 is TGTGCCAGCAGCCAAGGGGACTTAGCTAACTATGGCTACACCTTC. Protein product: CASSQGDLANYGYTF. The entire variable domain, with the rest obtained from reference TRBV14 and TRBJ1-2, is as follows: EAGVTQFPSHSVIEKGQTVTLRCDPISGHDNLYWYRRVMGKEIKFLLHFVKESKQDESGMPNNRFLAERTGGTYSTLKVQPAELEDSGVYFCASSQGDLANYGYTFGSGTRLTVV.

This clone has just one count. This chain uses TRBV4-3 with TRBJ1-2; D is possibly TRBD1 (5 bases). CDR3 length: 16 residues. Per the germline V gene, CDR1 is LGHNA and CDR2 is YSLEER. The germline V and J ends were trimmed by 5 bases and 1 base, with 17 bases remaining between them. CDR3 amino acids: CASSFQSGGFNYGYTF. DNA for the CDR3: TGCGCCAGCAGCTTCCAATCCGGGGGATTTAACTATGGCTACACCTTC.

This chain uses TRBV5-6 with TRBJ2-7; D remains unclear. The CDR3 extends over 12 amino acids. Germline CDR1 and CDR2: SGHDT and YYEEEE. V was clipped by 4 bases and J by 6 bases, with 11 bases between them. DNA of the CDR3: TGTGCCAGCAGCGTCGAGCGTTTCGAGCAGTACTTC. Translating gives CASSVERFEQYF.

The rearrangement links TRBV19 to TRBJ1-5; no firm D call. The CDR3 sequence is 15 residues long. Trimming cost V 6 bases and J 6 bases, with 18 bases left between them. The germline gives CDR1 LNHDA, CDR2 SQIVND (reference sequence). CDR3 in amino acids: CASSKRSEGSQPQHF. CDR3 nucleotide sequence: TGTGCCAGTAGCAAAAGGTCGGAGGGCAGTCAGCCCCAGCATTTT.

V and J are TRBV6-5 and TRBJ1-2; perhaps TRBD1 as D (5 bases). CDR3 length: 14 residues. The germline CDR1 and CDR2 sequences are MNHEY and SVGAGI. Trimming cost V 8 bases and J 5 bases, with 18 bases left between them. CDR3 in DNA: TGTGCCAGCGCCAGGAGCAGGGTGGGGTATGGCTACACCTTC. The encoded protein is CASARSRVGYGYTF.

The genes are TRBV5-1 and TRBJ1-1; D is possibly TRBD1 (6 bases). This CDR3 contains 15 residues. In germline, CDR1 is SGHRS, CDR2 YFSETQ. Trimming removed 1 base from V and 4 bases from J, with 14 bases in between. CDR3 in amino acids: CASSLFEGGSTEAFF. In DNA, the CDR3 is TGCGCCAGCAGCTTGTTTGAGGGGGGGAGCACTGAAGCTTTCTTT.